These T cell receptor beta chains were read from a single sample in a study of control samples from healthy donors and cancer patients. Method: immunoSEQ multiplex PCR; TCRdb's copy keeps in-frame clones and lacks some. The data show fewer than 200,000 clones, nearly 90% seen once. What was sequenced was blood. All receptors come from a woman aged 45-65 years in good health. The CDR3 runs from the conserved cysteine through the conserved F or W. The D gene is left open where the match is weak. Clone size is not always given. Where it is, it says once, few, many or a class for expanded clones.

cdr3_nt,cdr3_aa,j_call,clone_size,v_call,d_call
TGTGCCAGCTCAATAAGAGGGACAGCAACTAATGAAAAACTGTTTTTT,CASSIRGTATNEKLFF,TRBJ1-4,once,TRBV28,TRBD1
TGTGCCAGCACCTATGTGGGCCAGGACTTCTTT,CASTYVGQDFF,TRBJ1-1,-,TRBV7-9,-
TGTGCCAGCAGTTTATTCGGACAGCCTTCCGGAAATGAAAAACTGTTTTTT,CASSLFGQPSGNEKLFF,TRBJ1-4,-,TRBV27,-
TGTGCCAGCAGTTTAAGTCCTAGCCCCTACAATGAGCAGTTCTTC,CASSLSPSPYNEQFF,TRBJ2-1,once,TRBV27,-
TGTGCCGCACAGGGGGGGTCTTACAATGAGCAGTTCTTC,CAAQGGSYNEQFF,TRBJ2-1,once,TRBV28,-
TGTGCCAGCAGCCAAGACCCAACAGGGGAGGTCGAGCAGTACTTC,CASSQDPTGEVEQYF,TRBJ2-7,-,TRBV4-2,-
TGTGCCAGCAGCCGTACCTATATGAACACCGGGGAGCTGTTTTTT,CASSRTYMNTGELFF,TRBJ2-2,-,TRBV7-2,-
TGTGCCACAAAACAGGAGAATAATTCACCCCTCCACTTT,CATKQENNSPLHF,TRBJ1-6,-,TRBV28,-
TGCGCCAGCAGCGAAAGGGGGTTTAACTATGGCTACACCTTC,CASSERGFNYGYTF,TRBJ1-2,-,TRBV5-1,-
TGCGCCAGCAGCTTGGTCGGGGGGAACACTGAAGCTTTCTTT,CASSLVGGNTEAFF,TRBJ1-1,-,TRBV5-1,-
TGTGCCAGCAGTCGCCTAGCGGGAGTTTCCGGGGAGCTGTTTTTT,CASSRLAGVSGELFF,TRBJ2-2,-,TRBV28,TRBD2
TGCGCCAGCAGCTTGGATGGGACAGGGATTGAAAAACTGTTTTTT,CASSLDGTGIEKLFF,TRBJ1-4,-,TRBV5-1,TRBD1
TGCAGCGTTGAGTCCGGGTTGTACAATGAGCAGTTCTTC,CSVESGLYNEQFF,TRBJ2-1,-,TRBV29-1,-
TGCGCCAGCAGCCCTCCCACAGGGGGCTATGGCTACACCTTC,CASSPPTGGYGYTF,TRBJ1-2,-,TRBV5-1,TRBD1
TGTGCCAGCAGTAAAAGTCGGACGGCTTACTACAATGAGCAGTTCTTC,CASSKSRTAYYNEQFF,TRBJ2-1,-,TRBV2,-
TGTGCCAGCAGTCCAGGGTCAACCGCAACTAATGAAAAACTGTTTTTT,CASSPGSTATNEKLFF,TRBJ1-4,-,TRBV3-1/TRBV3-2,-
TGTGCCAGTACCTCCCATCGGGCCGCGGCTAACTATGGCTACACCTTC,CASTSHRAAANYGYTF,TRBJ1-2,-,TRBV19,-
TGTGCCAGCAGTCACAGGGGGCTGGACACTGAAGCTTTCTTT,CASSHRGLDTEAFF,TRBJ1-1,-,TRBV28,TRBD1
TGTGCCAGCAGCCCGGCTAGCGGGGGGCTCAACAATGAGCAGTTCTTC,CASSPASGGLNNEQFF,TRBJ2-1,-,TRBV28,TRBD2
TGTGCCAGCAGTGATTGGAGCGGGAGGGCCGGGCGTAATGAGCAGTTCTTC,CASSDWSGRAGRNEQFF,TRBJ2-1,-,TRBV2,TRBD2
TGTGCCAGCAGCTTACAGGAAATGCCAGGGGAAAAACTGTTTTTT,CASSLQEMPGEKLFF,TRBJ1-4,-,TRBV7-9,-
TGTGCCAGCTCACCCCCCGGACAGGGGCGAAATTCACCCCTCCACTTT,CASSPPGQGRNSPLHF,TRBJ1-6,-,TRBV18,TRBD1
TGTGCCATCAGTGGGACTAGCGGGGGACAAGAGACCCAGTACTTC,CAISGTSGGQETQYF,TRBJ2-5,-,TRBV10-3,TRBD2
TGTGCCAGCAGCACCCAACCCGGGACAGCTAATGAAAAACTGTTTTTT,CASSTQPGTANEKLFF,TRBJ1-4,-,TRBV4-2,TRBD1
TGCGCCAGCAGCAACATCGACAGGGTGCAAACCTATGGCTACACCTTC,CASSNIDRVQTYGYTF,TRBJ1-2,-,TRBV5-1,TRBD1
TGTGCCAGCAGCTCCCGGGACAGCCTAGCCTCTGGAAACACCATATATTTT,CASSSRDSLASGNTIYF,TRBJ1-3,-,TRBV5-4,TRBD1
TGTGCCACCAGGGCAAGGACAGGAACAACCGGGGAGCTGTTTTTT,CATRARTGTTGELFF,TRBJ2-2,-,TRBV24-1,TRBD1
TGTGCCAGCAGCTCTCAGGGAAGGAACACCATATATTTT,CASSSQGRNTIYF,TRBJ1-3,-,TRBV5-8,-
TGTGCCAGCAGCCCCAATCGGGGGAGCAATCAGCCCCAGCATTTT,CASSPNRGSNQPQHF,TRBJ1-5,-,TRBV7-2,-
TGTGCCAGCAGTCTCACTAGGGGATTGTACAATGAGCAGTTCTTC,CASSLTRGLYNEQFF,TRBJ2-1,-,TRBV6-4,-
TGTGCCAGCAGCCTGGGGACAGGGAGCCTCTACGAGCAGTACTTC,CASSLGTGSLYEQYF,TRBJ2-7,-,TRBV11-2,TRBD1
TGTGCCAGCAGCGTAGTTACAATCGGGATTAACACTGAAGCTTTCTTT,CASSVVTIGINTEAFF,TRBJ1-1,-,TRBV9,-
TGTGCCAGCAGCGGGACAGCGAACACTGAAGCTTTCTTT,CASSGTANTEAFF,TRBJ1-1,-,TRBV12-3/TRBV12-4,TRBD1
TGTGCCAGCAGTTACTCGATAGGGGTCTACAATGAGCAGTTCTTC,CASSYSIGVYNEQFF,TRBJ2-1,-,TRBV6-6,-
TGTGCCAGCGTGGACGGATCGGTAAACATTCAGTACTTC,CASVDGSVNIQYF,TRBJ2-4,-,TRBV7-9,-
TGTGCCAGCTCACTTGTACGACAGGGAGATAGACCCCTCCACTTT,CASSLVRQGDRPLHF,TRBJ1-6,-,TRBV18,TRBD1
TGCGCCAGCAGCCAGACGACAGGGCCGTCTCCTTACAATGAGCAGTTCTTC,CASSQTTGPSPYNEQFF,TRBJ2-1,-,TRBV4-3,TRBD1
TGTGCCAGCAGCTTAAGTGTTGGAGAGACCCAGTACTTC,CASSLSVGETQYF,TRBJ2-5,-,TRBV5-6,-
TGCGCCAGCAGCCAGAAGGGACAGGGGATCACTGAAGCTTTCTTT,CASSQKGQGITEAFF,TRBJ1-1,-,TRBV4-1,TRBD1
TGTGCCAGCAGCGTCCGTGGGGACAGTGACGCCGGGGAGCTGTTTTTT,CASSVRGDSDAGELFF,TRBJ2-2,once,TRBV9,TRBD1